This T cell receptor beta chain was documented in a study of blood T cell repertoires in COVID-19. Across the whole study: Samples of COVID-19 (acute and convalescent) were obtained from the United States, Italy and Spain.

CDR1 is LGHNA, CDR2 YSLEER, per germline. Deletions cut 0 bases from V and 4 bases from J, with 7 bases between. CDR3 size: 14 residues. Participants came from some 23 US areas, aged roughly 18 to 100 years. This clone was recorded only once. Methods used by the authors: Researchers report that nucleated cell counts were estimated from reference gene primer amplification. Profiled with immunoSEQ multiplex PCR; TCRdb holds only in-frame clones, not every one. The D gene and trimming were derived from the DNA, and the V and J assignments and clone size from that table. The table shows 150,000 to 200,000 clones, with around 82% occurring only once.

Sequenced material: PBMCs or T cells enriched from blood (not recorded which). This receptor was obtained from a woman aged 55-75 years with acute COVID-19. The chain recombines TRBV4-3 with TRBJ1-5, with unresolved D. CDR3 in amino acids: CASSQELNNQPQHF. Here the CDR3 DNA reads TGCGCCAGCAGCCAAGAACTAAATAATCAGCCCCAGCATTTT.